This entry lists 21 T cell receptor beta chains sequenced from one sample in a study of blood T cells in healthy people across ages. The authors ran a second PCR of 7 to 11 cycles using a sample-barcoded 5' primer and a J-beta primer mix. TCRdb re-called the 5' RACE reads through MiXCR, storing one row per CDR3 protein. The sample lists 1.5 million to 2 million distinct CDR3 sequences, just under 50% occurring once. Sequenced input: blood. These receptors came from a woman between 40 and 55 years old in good health.

The V and J genes are TRBV12-3 or TRBV12-4 and TRBJ1-4; TRBD1 agrees at 7 bases. The V and J ends lost 10 bases and 8 bases, in that order; junction bases with no gene match: 10. CDR3 size: 13 residues. DNA for the CDR3: TGTGCCACTCGGAGGGGGCCAGGAGAAAAACTGTTTTTT. It translates to CATRRGPGEKLFF.

The chain couples TRBV12-3 or TRBV12-4 to TRBJ2-7; D remains ambiguous. Trimming shortened V by 3 bases and J by 6 bases, and 9 bases separated the two germline ends. The CDR3 is made up of 12 amino acids. Here the CDR3 reads CASSFVEREQYF. The CDR3 DNA is TGTGCCAGCAGTTTCGTGGAACGCGAGCAGTACTTC.

The chain employs TRBV12-3 or TRBV12-4 and TRBJ2-3; possibly TRBD1 for D (6 bases). This CDR3 spans 15 amino acids. V lost 1 base to trimming and J lost 3 bases, with 11 bases between them. The CDR3 DNA is TGTGCCAGCAGTTTAGGTGGACAGCCAACAGATACGCAGTATTTT. Translated, it gives CASSLGGQPTDTQYF.

With regard to this clonotype: One end of the junction does not line up with germline, which may come from a read error. J is TRBJ2-5 and V is TRBV7-7; D might be TRBD2 (7 bases). Germline values: CDR1 SSHAT, CDR2 FNYEAQ (reference sequence). The CDR3 length is 15 residues. CDR3 nucleotides: TGTGCTAGCAGCTCAAGGGGGGGAGCCCAAGAGACCCAGTACTTC. It encodes CASSSRGGAQETQYF.

The chain couples TRBV7-2 to TRBJ1-6, with D possibly matching TRBD1 (5 bases). Germline loops: CDR1 SGHTA, CDR2 FQGNSA. V shed 5 bases and J shed 6 bases, with 14 bases lying between them. CDR3 length: 15 amino acids. The chain's CDR3 is CASSPPGGINSPLHF. In nucleotides, the CDR3 is TGTGCCAGCAGCCCCCCCGGGGGAATTAATTCACCCCTCCACTTT.

The chain employs TRBV5-6 and TRBJ1-2; 7 bases agree with TRBD1. The CDR3 runs to 14 residues. CDR1 SGHDT and CDR2 YYEEEE come from the germline V gene. V lost 2 bases to trimming and J lost 8 bases; unmatched junction nucleotides: 9. In DNA form, the CDR3 reads TGTGCCAGCAGCTTAGGGCAGGGGGTCGACGGCTACACCTTC. This gives the protein CASSLGQGVDGYTF.

The chain carries TRBV6-5 and TRBJ1-2; 9 nucleotides align to TRBD1. Germline trimming cut 2 bases from V and 11 bases from J; bases unmatched to any gene: 6. CDR3 length: 13 residues. In germline, CDR1 is MNHEY, CDR2 SVGAGI. The CDR3: CASSYTQGARYTF. The CDR3 nucleotides read TGTGCCAGCAGTTACACACAGGGGGCTCGTTACACCTTC.

This clonotype is a singleton in its sample. The genes are TRBV20-1 and TRBJ2-4; perhaps TRBD1 as D (6 bases). The J call may be faulty, since TRBJ2-5 better matches the DNA end. This CDR3 comprises 13 residues. CDR1 is DFQATT, CDR2 SNEGSKA, per germline (reference sequence). The CDR3 DNA reads TGCAGTGCTAGTGTGGGGGCGGGAGAGACCCAGTACTTC. It codes for CSASVGAGETQYF.

This clonotype was observed a handful of times. The V gene is TRBV18, the J gene TRBJ1-4, with 9 nucleotides matching TRBD1. V gave up 1 base and J gave up 7 bases; unmatched junction bases: 13. The CDR3 spans 18 residues. Per germline, CDR1 KGHSH and CDR2 LQKENI. As DNA, the CDR3 is TGTGCCAGCTCACCACGGTCCTCGGGACAGGGTATTCTTGAAAAACTGTTTTTT. This gives the protein CASSPRSSGQGILEKLFF.

The chain links TRBV2 to TRBJ1-2, with 7 positions matching TRBD1. The CDR3 spans 12 residues. In germline, CDR1 is SNHLY, CDR2 FYNNEI. Trimming took 4 bases from V and 9 from J; bases not matched to a gene: 5. In nucleotides, the CDR3 is TGTGCCAGCAGTGGTCGGACAGGTAGCTACACCTTC. It encodes CASSGRTGSYTF.

This clonotype was observed many times. The rearrangement uses TRBV20-1 and TRBJ2-3; TRBD2 is a possible D gene (5 bases). Per germline, CDR1 DFQATT and CDR2 SNEGSKA (reference sequence). The CDR3 runs 14 residues. The V gene lost 8 bases and the J gene lost 2 bases, with 17 bases spanning the gap. In nucleotides, the CDR3 is TGCAGTTCGGGTCGAGGGTCTCCCACAGATACGCAGTATTTT. Translation: CSSGRGSPTDTQYF.

The chain uses TRBV20-1 and TRBJ2-5; possibly TRBD2 for D (5 bases). Germline loops: CDR1 DFQATT, CDR2 SNEGSKA (reference sequence). With 6 bases removed from V and 3 bases from J, the gap between germline ends came to 17 bases. CDR3 size: 14 residues. The chain's CDR3 is CSARHGLKKETQYF. DNA of the CDR3: TGCAGTGCCAGGCACGGACTTAAAAAAGAGACCCAGTACTTC.

The chain has TRBV19 and TRBJ2-5; D possibly uses TRBD1 or TRBD2 (6 bases each). This CDR3 is built from 16 residues. Per the germline V gene, CDR1 is LNHDA and CDR2 is SQIVND (reference sequence). Between the trimmed V and J ends, which lost 4 bases and 11 bases, there was a span of 26 bases. Here the CDR3 DNA reads TGTGCCAGTAGTACCCCCATGGGGGGCCGGGTGAGGGAGCAGTACTTC. It specifies CASSTPMGGRVREQYF.

This chain links TRBV20-1 with TRBJ1-1, with D hard to call. V dropped 6 bases and J dropped 8 bases, with 16 bases sitting between them. Germline CDR1 reads DFQATT; CDR2 reads SNEGSKA (reference sequence). The CDR3 has 12 residues. The CDR3 spells CSASGIPPEAFF. CDR3 sequence (DNA): TGCAGTGCGTCGGGTATTCCCCCGGAAGCTTTCTTT.

This clonotype came up a few times. The V and J genes are TRBV9 and TRBJ2-3, with D possibly TRBD2 on 6 matching bases. The germline V gene encodes CDR1 SGDLS and CDR2 YYNGEE. This CDR3 contains 12 residues. Trimming cost V 3 bases and J 5 bases, with 7 bases left between them. CDR3 nucleotide sequence: TGTGCCAGCAGCGCGGGAGTAGATACGCAGTATTTT. This translates into CASSAGVDTQYF. Based on the CDR3 plus reference TRBV9 and TRBJ2-3, the full variable domain is DSGVTQTPKHLITATGQRVTLRCSPRSGDLSVYWYQQSLDQGLQFLIQYYNGEERAKGNILERFSAQQFPDLHSELNLSSLELGDSALYFCASSAGVDTQYFGPGTRLTVL.

This chain links TRBV4-3 with TRBJ2-3, with TRBD2 as a possible D gene (5 bases). The germline gives CDR1 LGHNA, CDR2 YSLEER. Trimming took off 4 bases at V and 5 bases at J, with 13 bases between the two ends. This CDR3 contains 14 residues. CDR3 DNA: TGCGCCAGCAGCCCTCTTCGCGGAGGAGATACGCAGTATTTT. It specifies CASSPLRGGDTQYF.

The V call is TRBV29-1, the J call TRBJ1-2; D is undetermined. CDR1 is SQVTM and CDR2 is ANQGSEA in the germline V gene. Trimming left V 1 base short and J 3 bases short, with 6 bases between. The CDR3 has 12 residues. CDR3 residues: CSVEGLDYGYTF. The CDR3, as DNA: TGCAGCGTTGAAGGCCTAGACTATGGCTACACCTTC.

Only a few counts were recorded for this clonotype. The chain couples TRBV4-3 to TRBJ1-2; unclear D gene. The CDR3 loop spans 15 amino acids. The V gene lost 6 bases and the J gene lost 3 bases, with 17 bases spanning the gap. Germline V gene sequence: CDR1 LGHNA, CDR2 YSLEER. CDR3 sequence (DNA): TGCGCCAGCAGTCAGACCGACGAGACTTACTATGGCTACACCTTC. Amino acid sequence: CASSQTDETYYGYTF.

The V call is TRBV7-2, the J call TRBJ1-1, with TRBD1 matching over 7 bases. The CDR3 runs 13 residues. J lost 5 bases, V lost 5 bases, and 5 bases had no gene match. In germline, CDR1 is SGHTA, CDR2 FQGNSA. In nucleotides, the CDR3 is TGTGCCAGCAGCCCACAGGGGTGGACTGAAGCTTTCTTT. Translated: CASSPQGWTEAFF. The full variable domain, in which reference TRBV7-2 and TRBJ1-1 provide the parts outside the CDR3, is GAGVSQSPSNKVTEKGKDVELRCDPISGHTALYWYRQSLGQGLEFLIYFQGNSAPDKSGLPSDRFSAERTGGSVSTLTIQRTQQEDSAVYLCASSPQGWTEAFFGQGTRLTVV.

This chain uses TRBV20-1 with TRBJ2-5, with D tentatively TRBD2 (5 bases). V lost 1 base and J lost 0, with 6 bases in between. CDR1 is DFQATT, CDR2 SNEGSKA, per germline (reference sequence). The CDR3 has 13 residues. CDR3 loop: CSARGEYQETQYF. For the CDR3, the DNA is TGCAGTGCTAGAGGGGAGTACCAAGAGACCCAGTACTTC.

J is TRBJ1-5 and V is TRBV19; D gene unclear. Trimming removed 1 base from V and 2 bases from J, with 6 bases in between. Germline-derived CDR1 and CDR2 are LNHDA and SQIVND (reference sequence). The length of the CDR3 is 14 residues. CDR3 protein: CASSIAEGNQPQHF. The CDR3 DNA reads as TGTGCCAGTAGTATAGCGGAGGGCAATCAGCCCCAGCATTTT.